This TCR beta chain comes out of a study of cytomegalovirus exposure and HLA in healthy donors. Findings and limits, study-wide: In a later analysis, TCR association rates varied by HLA locus: DRB1 most, HLA-C fewest.

In the PCR, 60 Vbeta and 13 Jbeta primers were used. Clones were read by immunoSEQ multiplex PCR, and TCRdb kept only the in-frame ones, dropping some. The profile shows about 160,000 clones, around 77% of them singletons. In the case of this clone: The antigen remains undetermined.

V lost 4 bases, J lost 3 bases, and 10 bases lay in between. Germline CDR1 and CDR2: LNHDA and SQIVND (reference sequence). The length of the CDR3 is 13 residues. Sample: PBMCs. The clonotype was recovered from a middle-aged woman in good health and CMV-seronegative. This chain links TRBV19 with TRBJ2-7; D unclear. CDR3 nucleotide sequence: TGTGCCAGTAGTAGGCAGTTGAACTACGAGCAGTACTTC. Translation: CASSRQLNYEQYF.